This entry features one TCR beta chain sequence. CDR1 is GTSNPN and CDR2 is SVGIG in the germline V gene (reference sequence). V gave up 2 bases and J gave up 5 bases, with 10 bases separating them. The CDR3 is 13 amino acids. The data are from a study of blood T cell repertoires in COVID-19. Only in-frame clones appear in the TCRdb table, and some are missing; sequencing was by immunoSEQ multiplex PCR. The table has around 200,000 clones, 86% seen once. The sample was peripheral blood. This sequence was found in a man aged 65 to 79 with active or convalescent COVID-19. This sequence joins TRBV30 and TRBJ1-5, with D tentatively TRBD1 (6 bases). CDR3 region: CAWSQGRDQPQHF. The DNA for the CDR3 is TGTGCCTGGAGTCAGGGGCGAGATCAGCCCCAGCATTTT.